What follows is one T cell receptor (beta chain) and its context. Its matching antigen is unknown. The data were obtained in a study of shared clonotypes between healthy human individuals. Study-wide results and caveats: An expected dependence of interdonor clonotype sharing on sequencing depth was noted.

Original handling: ImmunoSEQ junction-only sequences lacked quality scores, so their filtering differed. Generated by immunoSEQ multiplex PCR, the TCRdb table keeps only in-frame clones and is missing some. That table is the source of V, J and clone size, and D and trimming were worked out from the DNA. The data contain over a million clones, 95% to 99% of them singletons. HIV-negative, healthy adults without recent acute infections or vaccinations were the donors. Splitting the CD4+ cells yielded a CD45RA+ naive subset and a CD45RA-negative memory subset. CDR1 is DFQATT and CDR2 is SNEGSKA in the germline V gene (reference sequence). The V and J ends lost 5 bases and 6 bases respectively, with 8 bases between them. This CDR3 contains 10 residues.

The genes are TRBV20-1 and TRBJ2-7, with D possibly TRBD2 on 5 matching bases. Sequenced material: naive CD4+ T cells sorted from blood. Subset: CD45RA+ positively selected. The TCR sequence derives from a man younger than 45 in good health. The CDR3 spells CSAGGREQYF. As DNA, the CDR3 is TGCAGTGCTGGCGGGCGCGAGCAGTACTTC.